This TCR beta chain was documented in a study of CXCR3-negative and CXCR3-positive naive CD8 T cells (dated by TCRdb to the late 2010s). Study-wide context: In total, around 140 million TRB reads were obtained, or roughly 1.5 +/- 0.3 million reads per library. Data from about 12 donors, pooled across two independent experiments, went into the diversity and physicochemical repertoire analyses. The TRBV-TRBJ cluster analysis covered naive subsets from a handful of donors and memory cells from 3 donors. Here is what the overall study found, with its caveats: CXCR3 expression partially decreased after cryopreservation, so most assays used freshly isolated PBMCs. Surface CD5, linked to self-reactivity in mice, was comparable between naive subsets; TCR interaction strength was therefore also inferred from TRB CDR3 physicochemical properties. Both naive subsets had comparably high repertoire diversity, while memory CD8+ T cells had much lower repertoire diversity. Within the same donor, TRBV-TRBJ usage looked similar between naive CXCR3-negative and CXCR3-positive cells, but memory cells had distinct patterns. TRB CDR3s from CXCR3-positive naive cells showed higher hydrophobicity (lower Kidera factor 4), lower energy, and higher strength and volume indices than CXCR3-negative naive cells.

Sequenced on a NextSeq 550. The Human TCR Profiling Kit (MiLaboratory) was used to make UMI-labeled 5' RACE TRB cDNA libraries. The full amount of extracted RNA was used for cDNA synthesis, and the full amount of resulting cDNA was used for PCR amplification. Libraries were prepared in parallel using an identical number of PCR cycles. As for how the authors treated the data: MIGEC and MiXCR extracted about 50,000 +/- 10,000 unique UMI-labeled TRB cDNA molecules per library, requiring at least two reads per UMI. On average, each library contained approximately 40,000 +/- 10,000 functional in-frame TRB CDR3 nucleotide clonotypes without stop codons. After downsampling to 5000 UMI-labeled TRB molecules per sample, diversity metrics such as normalized Shannon-Wiener and Chao1 were calculated in VDJtools. VDJtools computed clonotype-size-weighted physicochemical properties of the central five CDR3 residues: interaction energy, strength, volume and Kidera factor 4. TCRdb reprocessed the reads; each CDR3 protein sequence makes one entry, and DNA is unavailable. TCRdb's processing, not the authors', yielded these V and J calls. In this sample's table one finds approximately 90,000 distinct CDR3 sequences. The top ten constitute 0.53% of the sample.

Of note for this clonotype: Its antigen remains undetermined.

From the cysteine up to the phenylalanine, the CDR3 has a length of 16 residues. Nucleotide data are not available. From a lookup of the germline V gene, CDR1 and CDR2 are MGHDK and SYGVNS. Each CD8+ T cell subset was flow-sorted in triplicate, and a few hundred thousand cells per subset were placed directly into RLT lysis buffer. To keep memory contaminants out, a stringent definition of naive CD8+ T cells was applied: CD45RO-CCR7+CD27+CD95-. Peripheral blood mononuclear cells were isolated from buffy coats using standard density gradient centrifugation. Naive CXCR3-negative and CXCR3-positive CD8+ T cells were flow-sorted on a FACSAria III. Total RNA was extracted from sorted cells with an RNeasy Mini Kit.

Recombination connected TRBV25-1 to TRBJ2-5; no DNA is available, so the TRBD1 call from TCRdb remains unchecked. The source of this sequence is a human donor in good health. Some clones in this sample may be carry-over from other donors' samples. The sample was naive CXCR3+ CD8+ T cells from blood. Read against the paper, the sample's cell subset or site label means: CD45RO-CCR7+CD27+CD95- naive CD8+ T cells expressing CXCR3 (TNR3+). The CDR3 reads as follows: CASSDDGQGWTETQYF. The CDR3, completed at both ends by the reference TRBV25-1 and TRBJ2-5 genes, gives the full variable domain EADIYQTPRYLVIGTGKKITLECSQTMGHDKMYWYQQDPGMELHLIHYSYGVNSTEKGDLSSESTVSRIRTEHFPLTLESARPSHTSQYLCASSDDGQGWTETQYFGPGTRLLVL.